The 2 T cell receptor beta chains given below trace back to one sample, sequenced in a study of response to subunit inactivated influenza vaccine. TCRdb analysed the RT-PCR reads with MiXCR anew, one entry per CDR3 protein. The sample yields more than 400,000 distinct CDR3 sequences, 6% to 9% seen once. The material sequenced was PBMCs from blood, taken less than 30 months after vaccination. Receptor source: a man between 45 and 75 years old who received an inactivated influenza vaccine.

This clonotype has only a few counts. CDR3 nucleotide sequence: TGCAGTGCTTACCCGACGGGGACCCAGTACTTC. Its translation: CSAYPTGTQYF. V usage is TRBV20-1 and J usage is TRBJ2-5; D not certain. Germline CDR1 DFQATT, CDR2 SNEGSKA (reference sequence). V was trimmed by 5 bases and J by 7 bases, leaving 11 bases between them. The CDR3 has 11 amino acids.

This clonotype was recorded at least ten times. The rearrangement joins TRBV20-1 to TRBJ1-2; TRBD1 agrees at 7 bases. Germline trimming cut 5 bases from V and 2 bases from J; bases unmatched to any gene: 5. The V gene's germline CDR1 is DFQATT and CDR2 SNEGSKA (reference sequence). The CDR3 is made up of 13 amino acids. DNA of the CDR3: TGCAGTGCTGGCGGACAGGCCAACTATGGCTACACCTTC. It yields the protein CSAGGQANYGYTF.